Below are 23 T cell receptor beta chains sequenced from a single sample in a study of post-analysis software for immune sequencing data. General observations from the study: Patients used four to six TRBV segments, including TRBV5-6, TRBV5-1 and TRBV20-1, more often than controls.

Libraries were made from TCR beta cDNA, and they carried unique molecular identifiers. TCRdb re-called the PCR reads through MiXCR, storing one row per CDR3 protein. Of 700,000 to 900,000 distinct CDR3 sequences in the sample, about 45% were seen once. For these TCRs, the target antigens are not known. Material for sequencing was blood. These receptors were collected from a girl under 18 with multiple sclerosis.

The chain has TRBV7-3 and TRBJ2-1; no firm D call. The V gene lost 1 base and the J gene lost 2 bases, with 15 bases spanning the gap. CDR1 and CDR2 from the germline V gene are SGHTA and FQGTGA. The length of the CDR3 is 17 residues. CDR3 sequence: CASSLRPQKPPYNEQFF. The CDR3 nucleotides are TGTGCCAGCAGCTTAAGACCACAAAAACCGCCCTACAATGAGCAGTTCTTC.

CDR3 amino acids: CSAGGVARGRDRYF. CDR3 coding DNA: TGCAGTGCTGGTGGAGTTGCTAGGGGGAGGGATCGGTATTTT. The rearrangement joins TRBV20-1 to TRBJ2-3; D is possibly TRBD2 (7 bases). Trimming pared 5 bases from V and 14 bases from J, leaving 26 bases between. CDR1 and CDR2 (germline): DFQATT, SNEGSKA (reference sequence). The CDR3 consists of 14 residues.

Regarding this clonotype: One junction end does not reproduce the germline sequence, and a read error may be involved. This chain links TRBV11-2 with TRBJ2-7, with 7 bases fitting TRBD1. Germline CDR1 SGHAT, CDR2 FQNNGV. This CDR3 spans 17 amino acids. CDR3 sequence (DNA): TGTGCCAGCAGCTTAGATCTCCGGGACAGCTATACCTACGAGCAGTACTTT. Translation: CASSLDLRDSYTYEQYF. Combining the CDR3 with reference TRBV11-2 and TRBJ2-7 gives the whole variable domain EAGVAQSPRYKIIEKRQSVAFWCNPISGHATLYWYQQILGQGPKLLIQFQNNGVVDDSQLPKDRFSAERLKGVDSTLKIQPAKLEDSAVYLCASSLDLRDSYTYEQYFGPGTRLTVT.

CDR3 in amino acids: CASRPPGKNIQYF. The CDR3 DNA reads as TGTGCCAGCAGGCCTCCGGGGAAAAACATTCAGTACTTC. The genes are TRBV6-5 and TRBJ2-4; D may be TRBD2 (5 bases). This CDR3 contains 13 residues. Trimming removed 6 bases at V and 4 bases at J, with 10 bases between. Germline loops: CDR1 MNHEY, CDR2 SVGAGI.

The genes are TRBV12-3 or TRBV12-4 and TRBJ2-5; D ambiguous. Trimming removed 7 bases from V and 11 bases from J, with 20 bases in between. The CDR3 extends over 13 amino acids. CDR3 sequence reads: CASTIGQGRAQYF. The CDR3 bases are TGTGCCAGCACCATAGGTCAAGGGCGTGCGCAGTACTTC.

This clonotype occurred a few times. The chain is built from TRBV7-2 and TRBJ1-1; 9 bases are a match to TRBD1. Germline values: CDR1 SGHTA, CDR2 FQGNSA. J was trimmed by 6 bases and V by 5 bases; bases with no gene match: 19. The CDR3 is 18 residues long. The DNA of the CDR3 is TGTGCCAGCAGCCCACGGACAGGGGTAAAGTTCAGGGCCCCTGAAGCTTTCTTT. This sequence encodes CASSPRTGVKFRAPEAFF.

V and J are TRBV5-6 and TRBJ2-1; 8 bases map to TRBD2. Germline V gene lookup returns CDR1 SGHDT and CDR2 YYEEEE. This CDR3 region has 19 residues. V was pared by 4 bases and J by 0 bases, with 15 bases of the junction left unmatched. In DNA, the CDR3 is TGTGCCAGCAGCCGTACTAGCGGTCTAGCCGGGGGCTCCTACAATGAGCAGTTCTTC. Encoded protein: CASSRTSGLAGGSYNEQFF. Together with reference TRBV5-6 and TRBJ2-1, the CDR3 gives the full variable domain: DAGVTQSPTHLIKTRGQQVTLRCSPKSGHDTVSWYQQALGQGPQFIFQYYEEEERQRGNFPDRFSGHQFPNYSSELNVNALLLGDSALYLCASSRTSGLAGGSYNEQFFGPGTRLTVL.

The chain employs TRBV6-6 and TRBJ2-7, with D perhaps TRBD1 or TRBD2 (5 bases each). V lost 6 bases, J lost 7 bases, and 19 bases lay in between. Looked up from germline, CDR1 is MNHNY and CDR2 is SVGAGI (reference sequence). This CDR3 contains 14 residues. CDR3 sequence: CASSPRDASSEQYF. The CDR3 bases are TGTGCCAGCAGCCCCCGGGACGCATCATCTGAGCAGTACTTC.

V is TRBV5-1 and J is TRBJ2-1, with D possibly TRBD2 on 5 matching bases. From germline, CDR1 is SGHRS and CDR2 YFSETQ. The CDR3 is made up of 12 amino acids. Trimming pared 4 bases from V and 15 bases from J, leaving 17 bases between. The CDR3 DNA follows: TGCGCCAGCAGCGGAGCGGAAGGCGTTCTGTTCTTC. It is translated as CASSGAEGVLFF.

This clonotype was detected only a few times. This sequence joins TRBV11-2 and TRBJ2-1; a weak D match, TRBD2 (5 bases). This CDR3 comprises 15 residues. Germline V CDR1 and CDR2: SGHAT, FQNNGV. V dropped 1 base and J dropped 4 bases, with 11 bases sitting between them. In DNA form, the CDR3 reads TGTGCCAGCAGCTTAGTCCAGAGCGGATACAATGAGCAGTTCTTC. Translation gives CASSLVQSGYNEQFF.

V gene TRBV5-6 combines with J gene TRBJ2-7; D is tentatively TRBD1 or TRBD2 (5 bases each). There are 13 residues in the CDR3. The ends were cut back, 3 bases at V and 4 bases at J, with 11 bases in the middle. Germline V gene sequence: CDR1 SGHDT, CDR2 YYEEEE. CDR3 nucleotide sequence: TGTGCCAGCAGCTCGTGGGGGAAGTACGAGCAGTACTTC. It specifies CASSSWGKYEQYF. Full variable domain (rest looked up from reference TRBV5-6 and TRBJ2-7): DAGVTQSPTHLIKTRGQQVTLRCSPKSGHDTVSWYQQALGQGPQFIFQYYEEEERQRGNFPDRFSGHQFPNYSSELNVNALLLGDSALYLCASSSWGKYEQYFGPGTRLTVT.

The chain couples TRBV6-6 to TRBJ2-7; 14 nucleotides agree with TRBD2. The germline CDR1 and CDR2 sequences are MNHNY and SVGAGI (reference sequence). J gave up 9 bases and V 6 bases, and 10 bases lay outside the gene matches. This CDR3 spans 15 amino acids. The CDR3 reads CASSQPGLAGEGQYF. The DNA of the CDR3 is TGTGCCAGCAGCCAACCGGGACTAGCGGGAGAGGGGCAGTACTTC.

The CDR3 region is CASSFIVSTEAFF. In DNA form, the CDR3 reads TGCGCCAGCAGCTTTATAGTGAGCACTGAAGCTTTCTTT. The gene calls are TRBV5-1 and TRBJ1-1; D unresolved. The CDR3 is 13 amino acids. The germline CDR1 and CDR2 sequences are SGHRS and YFSETQ. Trimming removed 2 bases at V and 4 bases at J, with 9 bases between.

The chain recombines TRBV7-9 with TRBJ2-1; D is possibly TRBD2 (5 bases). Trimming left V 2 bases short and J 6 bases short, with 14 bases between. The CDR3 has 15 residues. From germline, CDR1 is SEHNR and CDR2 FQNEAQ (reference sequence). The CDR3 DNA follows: TGTGCCAGCAGCTTAAGGCCTAGCCGGGGCAATGAGCAGTTCTTC. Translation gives CASSLRPSRGNEQFF. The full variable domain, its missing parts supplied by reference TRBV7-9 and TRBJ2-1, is DTGVSQNPRHKITKRGQNVTFRCDPISEHNRLYWYRQTLGQGPEFLTYFQNEAQLEKSRLLSDRFSAERPKGSFSTLEIQRTEQGDSAMYLCASSLRPSRGNEQFFGPGTRLTVL.

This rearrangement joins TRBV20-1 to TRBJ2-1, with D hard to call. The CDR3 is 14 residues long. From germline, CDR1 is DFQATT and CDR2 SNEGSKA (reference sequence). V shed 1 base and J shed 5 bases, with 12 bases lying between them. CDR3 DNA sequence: TGCAGTGCTAGAGCCCCTCGGGCCAACAATGAGCAGTTCTTC. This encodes CSARAPRANNEQFF.

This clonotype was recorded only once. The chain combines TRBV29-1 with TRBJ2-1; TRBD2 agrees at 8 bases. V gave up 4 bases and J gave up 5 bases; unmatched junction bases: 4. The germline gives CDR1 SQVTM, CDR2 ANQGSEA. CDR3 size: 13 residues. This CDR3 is CSVVELADNEQFF. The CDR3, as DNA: TGCAGCGTTGTAGAACTAGCGGACAATGAGCAGTTCTTC.

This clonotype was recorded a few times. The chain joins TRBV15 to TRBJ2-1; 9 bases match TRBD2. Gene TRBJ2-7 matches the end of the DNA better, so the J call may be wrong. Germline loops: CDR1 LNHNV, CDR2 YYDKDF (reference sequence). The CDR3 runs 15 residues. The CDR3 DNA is TGTGCCACCAGCAAGACTAGCGGCCCCTACAATGAGCAGTACTTC. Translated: CATSKTSGPYNEQYF.

Here the CDR3 reads CASRPESSYEQYF. CDR3 DNA sequence: TGTGCCAGCAGACCAGAGAGTTCCTACGAGCAGTACTTC. The chain joins TRBV12-3 or TRBV12-4 to TRBJ2-7; no clear D. The V end lost 6 bases, the J end lost 1 base, and 10 bases lay between the germline ends. This CDR3 has 13 residues.

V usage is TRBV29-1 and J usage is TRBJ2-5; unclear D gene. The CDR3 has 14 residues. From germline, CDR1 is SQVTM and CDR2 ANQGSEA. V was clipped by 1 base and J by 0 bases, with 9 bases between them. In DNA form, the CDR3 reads TGCAGCGTTGAAGCCGGCTTGTACCAAGAGACCCAGTACTTC. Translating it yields CSVEAGLYQETQYF. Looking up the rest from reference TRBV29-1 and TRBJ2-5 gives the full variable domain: SAVISQKPSRDICQRGTSLTIQCQVDSQVTMMFWYRQQPGQSLTLIATANQGSEATYESGFVIDKFPISRPNLTFSTLTVSNMSPEDSSIYLCSVEAGLYQETQYFGPGTRLLVL.

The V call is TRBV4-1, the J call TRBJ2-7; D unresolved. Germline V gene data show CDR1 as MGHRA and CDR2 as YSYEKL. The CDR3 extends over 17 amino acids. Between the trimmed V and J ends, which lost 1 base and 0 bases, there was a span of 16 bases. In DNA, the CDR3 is TGCGCCAGCAGCCAAGGGCCTCTGTTCGGAGACTCCTACGAGCAGTACTTC. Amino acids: CASSQGPLFGDSYEQYF.

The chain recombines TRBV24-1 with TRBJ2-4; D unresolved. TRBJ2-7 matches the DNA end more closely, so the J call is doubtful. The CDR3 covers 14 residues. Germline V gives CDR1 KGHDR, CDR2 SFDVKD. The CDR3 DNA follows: TGTGCCACCAGTGGGACGCCGTCTCCCTACGAGCAGTACTTC. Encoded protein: CATSGTPSPYEQYF.

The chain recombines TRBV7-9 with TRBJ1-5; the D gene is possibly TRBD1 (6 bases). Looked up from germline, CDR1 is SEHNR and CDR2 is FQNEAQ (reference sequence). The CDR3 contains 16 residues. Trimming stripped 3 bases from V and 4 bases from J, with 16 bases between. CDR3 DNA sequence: TGTGCCAGCAGCTTCGGGGGGGCAAAAGAAAATCAGCCCCAGCATTTT. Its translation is CASSFGGAKENQPQHF.

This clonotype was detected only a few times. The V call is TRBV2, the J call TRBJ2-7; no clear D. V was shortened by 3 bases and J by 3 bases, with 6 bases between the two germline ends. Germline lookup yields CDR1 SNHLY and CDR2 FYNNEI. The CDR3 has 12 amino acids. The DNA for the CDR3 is TGTGCCAGCAGTGAGAAGGGCTACGAGCAGTACTTC. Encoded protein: CASSEKGYEQYF.